The 8 T cell receptor beta chains presented below share a single source sample, sequenced in a study of T cell clones after liver transplantation. Clones were sequenced by immunoSEQ multiplex PCR, and TCRdb holds only the in-frame ones, with some missing. The table includes over 14,000 clones, roughly 84% detected once. The sample in question was CD8+ T cells from blood, obtained roughly 50 months after liver transplant. These receptors all come from a human patient who received a liver transplant. Some T cells may have come from the graft donor.

V is TRBV7-2 and J is TRBJ2-1; D is undetermined. The ends were cut back, 6 bases at V and 9 bases at J, with 9 bases in the middle. Germline lookup yields CDR1 SGHTA and CDR2 FQGNSA. This CDR3 is 11 amino acids long. CDR3 nucleotides: TGTGCCAGCAGTATTGGGCGTGAGCAGTTCTTC. It specifies CASSIGREQFF.

This chain uses TRBV7-3 with TRBJ2-1, with a weak D call TRBD2 (6 bases). Germline V gene sequence: CDR1 SGHTA, CDR2 FQGTGA. The CDR3 length is 12 residues. V lost 9 bases, J lost 8 bases, and 14 bases lay in between. In nucleotides, the CDR3 is TGTGCCAGTGGGGGGAGTTATGATGAGCAGTTCTTC. It codes for CASGGSYDEQFF. Complete variable domain (other parts from reference TRBV7-3 and TRBJ2-1): GAGVSQTPSNKVTEKGKYVELRCDPISGHTALYWYRQSLGQGPEFLIYFQGTGAADDSGLPNDRFFAVRPEGSVSTLKIQRTERGDSAVYLCASGGSYDEQFFGPGTRLTVL.

Written as DNA, the CDR3 is TGTGCCAGCGGTTCGACAGGGACCCTCTACAATGAGCAGTTCTTC. Translation gives CASGSTGTLYNEQFF. The rearrangement joins TRBV25-1 to TRBJ2-1; 7 nucleotides line up with TRBD1. The CDR3 covers 15 residues. Germline CDR1 and CDR2: MGHDK and SYGVNS. The junction had 10 bases not matched to a gene; V was cut back by 8 bases and J by 3 bases.

This chain links TRBV7-9 with TRBJ1-5; D is undetermined. This CDR3 is 14 amino acids long. CDR1 is SEHNR and CDR2 is FQNEAQ in the germline V gene (reference sequence). The ends were cut back, 8 bases at V and 0 bases at J, with 11 bases in the middle. The CDR3 DNA sequence: TGTGCCAGCTCCGGAGTTTATAGCAATCAGCCCCAGCATTTT. Translated, it gives CASSGVYSNQPQHF.

The chain has TRBV10-2 and TRBJ1-1; no definite D call. The germline gives CDR1 WSHSY, CDR2 SAAADI. The CDR3 sequence is 11 residues long. V lost 6 bases, J lost 10 bases, and 12 bases lay in between. In DNA, the CDR3 is TGCGCCAGCAGGACCCTGGAGGTAGCTTTCTTT. Translated, it gives CASRTLEVAFF.

V usage is TRBV7-3 and J usage is TRBJ2-1; weak D call: TRBD1 (6 bases). V lost 5 bases and J lost 4, with 15 bases in between. CDR1 and CDR2 (germline): SGHTA, FQGTGA. CDR3 size: 15 residues. Here the CDR3 reads CASSTDRGPYNEQFF. The CDR3 DNA follows: TGTGCCAGCAGCACGGACAGAGGGCCTTACAATGAGCAGTTCTTC. The full variable domain, rest sourced from reference TRBV7-3 and TRBJ2-1, is GAGVSQTPSNKVTEKGKYVELRCDPISGHTALYWYRQSLGQGPEFLIYFQGTGAADDSGLPNDRFFAVRPEGSVSTLKIQRTERGDSAVYLCASSTDRGPYNEQFFGPGTRLTVL.

The chain joins TRBV19 to TRBJ2-7; D gene uncertain. The CDR3 is 13 amino acids. V gave up 0 bases and J gave up 2 bases, with 5 bases separating them. Germline V gene sequence: CDR1 LNHDA, CDR2 SQIVND (reference sequence). This CDR3 reads CASSIDLPYEQYF. The CDR3 bases are TGTGCCAGTAGTATAGATCTCCCCTACGAGCAGTACTTC.

The chain employs TRBV6-1 and TRBJ2-7; D possibly uses TRBD1 or TRBD2 (5 bases each). This CDR3 is 14 amino acids long. V was cut by 2 bases and J by 4 bases, with 12 bases left in between. CDR1 MNHNS and CDR2 SASEGT come from the germline V gene. The CDR3 is CASSEWGDSYEQYF. The CDR3 DNA reads TGTGCCAGCAGTGAATGGGGAGACAGTTACGAGCAGTACTTC.